The 18 T cell receptor beta chains listed next were all sequenced from one sample in a study of blood T cell repertoires in COVID-19. TCRdb's table, derived via immunoSEQ multiplex PCR, lists solely in-frame clones and lacks some. The sample shows about 70,000 clones, about 82% of them seen only once. Material: peripheral blood. Receptors were obtained from a woman aged 55-75 years with acute or convalescent COVID-19.

The chain recombines TRBV7-8 with TRBJ1-5; 7 bases are a match to TRBD1. Germline lookup yields CDR1 SGHVS and CDR2 FQNEAQ. This CDR3 has 17 amino acids. The trim removed 4 bases at V and 0 bases at J, leaving 9 bases unmatched. CDR3 in amino acids: CASSSRDSTYSNQPQHF. CDR3 in DNA: TGTGCCAGCAGCTCTCGGGACAGTACATATAGCAATCAGCCCCAGCATTTT.

The chain links TRBV20-1 to TRBJ1-4; D gene uncertain. The germline V and J ends were trimmed by 3 bases and 7 bases, with 12 bases remaining between them. CDR1 DFQATT and CDR2 SNEGSKA come from the germline V gene (reference sequence). The CDR3 is 13 amino acids. CDR3 coding DNA: TGCAGTGCTAGTCTAATCGGTGCTGAAAAACTGTTTTTT. As protein: CSASLIGAEKLFF.

V usage is TRBV3-1 (or the pseudogene TRBV3-2) and J usage is TRBJ2-7, with 7 bases matching TRBD2. With 2 bases clipped from V and 3 bases from J, the junction kept 4 bases outside the gene matches. The CDR3 is 14 residues long. Germline lookup yields CDR1 LGHDT and CDR2 YNNKEL (reference sequence). The CDR3 DNA is TGTGCCAGCAGCCAATTGAGCGGGATCTACGAGCAGTACTTC. It specifies CASSQLSGIYEQYF.

The chain combines TRBV5-4 with TRBJ2-2; D possibly corresponds to TRBD2 (5 bases). V was pared by 0 bases and J by 5 bases, with 14 bases between. CDR1 is SGHNT, CDR2 YYREEE, per germline (reference sequence). This CDR3 is 16 amino acids long. The CDR3 region has the DNA TGTGCCAGCAGCTTGGTGACGGGGATTGGTACCGGGGAGCTGTTTTTT. This translates into CASSLVTGIGTGELFF.

The chain employs TRBV5-1 and TRBJ1-6, with D tentatively TRBD1 (5 bases). The length of the CDR3 is 15 residues. The V end lost 0 bases, the J end lost 7 bases, and 11 bases lay between the germline ends. The germline V gene encodes CDR1 SGHRS and CDR2 YFSETQ. CDR3 nucleotides: TGCGCCAGCAGCTTGGCTGCCAGGGTAAATTCACCCCTCCACTTT. This sequence encodes CASSLAARVNSPLHF.

The table lists this clone with a few counts. The chain has TRBV6-5 and TRBJ1-2; 12 bases map to TRBD1. J was trimmed by 4 bases and V by 4 bases; bases with no gene match: 4. CDR3 length: 15 residues. CDR1 and CDR2 (germline): MNHEY, SVGAGI. The CDR3 coding sequence is TGTGCCAGCAGTTCCGGGACAGGGGGCTTCTATGGCTACACCTTC. It encodes CASSSGTGGFYGYTF.

The CDR3 sequence: CASCRSSGMNTEAFF. The CDR3 nucleotides are TGTGCCAGCTGCCGGTCAAGCGGAATGAACACTGAAGCTTTCTTT. V gene TRBV25-1 combines with J gene TRBJ1-1; the D is unclear. Per germline, CDR1 MGHDK and CDR2 SYGVNS. V was shortened by 8 bases and J by 0 bases, with 16 bases between the two germline ends. The CDR3 contains 15 residues. The full variable domain, rest sourced from reference TRBV25-1 and TRBJ1-1, is EADIYQTPRYLVIGTGKKITLECSQTMGHDKMYWYQQDPGMELHLIHYSYGVNSTEKGDLSSESTVSRIRTEHFPLTLESARPSHTSQYLCASCRSSGMNTEAFFGQGTRLTVV.

In its sample, this clone was seen a few times. The chain combines TRBV19 with TRBJ1-5; D gene unclear. Trimming shortened V by 3 bases and J by 3 bases, and 9 bases separated the two germline ends. CDR1 LNHDA and CDR2 SQIVND come from the germline V gene (reference sequence). The CDR3 length is 14 residues. Here the CDR3 reads CASSIGGANQPQHF. Written as DNA, the CDR3 is TGTGCCAGTAGTATCGGCGGAGCCAATCAGCCCCAGCATTTT.

V is TRBV7-2 and J is TRBJ1-4; 7 bases match TRBD1. V was pared by 3 bases and J by 5 bases, with 3 bases of the junction left unmatched. In germline, CDR1 is SGHTA, CDR2 FQGNSA. The CDR3 extends over 14 amino acids. The CDR3 loop is CASSFRGANEKLFF. The DNA of the CDR3 is TGTGCCAGCAGCTTCAGGGGGGCCAATGAAAAACTGTTTTTT.

This clone was found a few times. The chain employs TRBV2 and TRBJ2-6, with 9 positions matching TRBD2. This CDR3 contains 16 residues. Germline V CDR1 and CDR2: SNHLY, FYNNEI. The CDR3 reads CASRGGVGSGANVLTF. CDR3 coding DNA: TGTGCGAGCCGCGGGGGGGTTGGCTCTGGGGCCAACGTCCTGACTTTC.

The chain combines TRBV7-3 with TRBJ2-1; 8 bases are a match to TRBD2. This CDR3 has 18 residues. From germline, CDR1 is SGHTA and CDR2 FQGTGA. Losses at the gene ends were 1 base for V and 2 bases for J; bases not matched to a gene: 10. In DNA form, the CDR3 reads TGTGCCAGCAGCTTAAGGTCCCCCCAGCGGGGGCCCTACAATGAGCAGTTCTTC. Protein sequence: CASSLRSPQRGPYNEQFF.

The chain has TRBV5-1 and TRBJ1-4, with D perhaps TRBD1 (6 bases). Germline CDR1 reads SGHRS; CDR2 reads YFSETQ. V was trimmed by 0 bases and J by 2 bases, leaving 11 bases between them. There are 16 residues in the CDR3. Here the CDR3 DNA reads TGCGCCAGCAGCTTGGGTGGGGGCGGCACTAATGAAAAACTGTTTTTT. Translation: CASSLGGGGTNEKLFF.

The V call is TRBV6-5, the J call TRBJ1-5, with a weak D call TRBD1 (5 bases). From germline, CDR1 is MNHEY and CDR2 SVGAGI. The CDR3 totals 14 residues. The V gene lost 6 bases and the J gene lost 3 bases, with 12 bases spanning the gap. The CDR3 loop reads CASSSGTANQPQHF. The CDR3 DNA reads TGTGCCAGCAGCTCTGGGACTGCCAATCAGCCCCAGCATTTT.

J is TRBJ1-1 and V is TRBV5-1; D remains ambiguous. The germline gives CDR1 SGHRS, CDR2 YFSETQ. Trimming removed 4 bases from V and 0 bases from J, with 13 bases in between. The CDR3 runs to 15 residues. CDR3 DNA: TGCGCCAGCAGCCTTGTTAGCCACATGAACACTGAAGCTTTCTTT. As protein: CASSLVSHMNTEAFF.

CDR3 nucleotide sequence: TGTGCCAGCAGCCACGACAGGGCCCAGCCCCAGCATTTT. Translation gives CASSHDRAQPQHF. V usage is TRBV7-8 and J usage is TRBJ1-5; 7 nucleotides align to TRBD1. V lost 5 bases to trimming and J lost 7 bases; unmatched junction nucleotides: 5. The germline CDR1 and CDR2 sequences are SGHVS and FQNEAQ. The CDR3 sequence is 13 residues long.

This clone has only one observation. V gene TRBV2 combines with J gene TRBJ2-1; 7 bases are a match to TRBD2. The V segment lost 8 bases and the J segment 10 bases; nucleotides outside the gene matches: 11. This CDR3 has 13 residues. Germline loops: CDR1 SNHLY, CDR2 FYNNEI. Written as DNA, the CDR3 is TGTGCCAGCGACCCTAGGACTAGTCCGGAGCAGTTCTTC. Protein product: CASDPRTSPEQFF.

V is TRBV6-4 and J is TRBJ2-1, with TRBD1 matching 7 bases. This CDR3 is 16 amino acids long. V gave up 5 bases and J gave up 6 bases; unmatched junction bases: 13. The germline gives CDR1 MRHNA, CDR2 SNTAGT. The chain's CDR3 is CASSLHYRGLVNEQFF. The CDR3 coding sequence is TGTGCCAGCAGTCTCCACTACAGGGGATTGGTCAATGAGCAGTTCTTC.

The CDR3 DNA sequence: TGTGCCAGCAGTGAAGGAGAAAGTTTTGCCAAAAACATTCAGTACTTC. This sequence encodes CASSEGESFAKNIQYF. The chain uses TRBV6-1 and TRBJ2-4; D is unresolved. Germline V gene data show CDR1 as MNHNS and CDR2 as SASEGT. CDR3 length equals 16 residues. V gave up 1 base and J gave up 1 base, with 11 bases separating them.